This T cell receptor beta chain was found in a study of T cell clones after liver transplantation. The overall study: Post-transplant blood was tracked for graft-donor-reactive T cell clones identified in a pre-transplant mixed lymphocyte reaction.

Sequenced by immunoSEQ multiplex PCR; TCRdb stores in-frame clones only, minus some. The data show 77,000 or so clones, over 70% seen once. This CDR3 is 13 amino acids long. The V and J ends lost 0 bases and 5 bases respectively, with 5 bases between them. Per the germline V gene, CDR1 is MNHEY and CDR2 is SVGAGI. The TCR comes from a human patient who received a liver transplant. Some of these T cells may belong to the graft donor. The genes are TRBV6-5 and TRBJ1-5; D is undetermined. The sequencing used CD4+ T cells from blood, collected 12 months after liver transplant. CDR3 in DNA: TGTGCCAGCAGTTACTCCCGTTATCAGCCCCAGCATTTT. Translating gives CASSYSRYQPQHF.